The 17 T cell receptor beta chains given below trace back to one sample, sequenced in a study of T cells in Graves' hyperthyroidism and ophthalmopathy. The CDR3 regions of TCR beta were amplified from RNA transcripts. HTBI primers were used for first-round RT-PCR of the TCR CDR3. TCRdb reanalysed the multiplex PCR reads using MiXCR and keeps one entry per CDR3 protein. The sample records approximately 710,000 distinct CDR3 sequences, 17% being singletons. Sequencing input: blood. The receptor set was obtained from a man over 45 with Graves' hyperthyroidism.

This clonotype has a count of ten or more. This chain links TRBV10-3 with TRBJ1-2; D possibly corresponds to TRBD1 (6 bases). The CDR3 has 14 residues. Trimming cost V 5 bases and J 7 bases, with 17 bases left between them. Germline-derived CDR1 and CDR2 are ENHRY and SYGVKD. CDR3 loop: CAISPQGQGGGYTF. For the CDR3, the DNA is TGTGCCATCAGTCCCCAGGGGCAGGGAGGTGGCTACACCTTC.

In this sample, this clonotype turned up many times. V usage is TRBV7-8 and J usage is TRBJ2-2; 7 bases line up with TRBD2. Germline V CDR1 and CDR2: SGHVS, FQNEAQ. J lost 1 base, V lost 1 base, and 3 bases had no gene match. CDR3 size: 16 residues. The CDR3 loop reads CASSLEGLMNTGELFF. The CDR3 nucleotides are TGTGCCAGCAGCTTAGAGGGACTAATGAACACCGGGGAGCTGTTTTTT.

The table lists this clonotype with a few counts. V and J are TRBV20-1 and TRBJ1-1; no clear D. Trimming stripped 0 bases from V and 6 bases from J, with 11 bases between. Germline V gene sequence: CDR1 DFQATT, CDR2 SNEGSKA (reference sequence). The CDR3 spans 13 residues. The CDR3 coding sequence is TGCAGTGCTAGAGATTTTGATGGTCCTGAAGCTTTCTTT. Protein sequence: CSARDFDGPEAFF.

This clonotype was recorded a few times. The V and J genes are TRBV10-2 and TRBJ2-7; TRBD1 matches 8 bases. Germline CDR1 is WSHSY and CDR2 is SAAADI. There are 13 residues in the CDR3. Trimming at V came to 4 bases and at J to 6 bases, leaving 5 bases not matched to a gene. In DNA form, the CDR3 reads TGCGCCAGCAGTGGGACAGGGAGCGGCGAGCAGTACTTC. Translation: CASSGTGSGEQYF.

This clonotype was counted ten times or more. DNA of the CDR3: TGTGCCAGTATACCGCGGGCAGGACAGGGATACACAGATACGCAGTATTTT. It is translated as CASIPRAGQGYTDTQYF. The chain uses TRBV19 and TRBJ2-3; 8 nucleotides line up with TRBD1. This CDR3 is 17 amino acids long. V shed 7 bases and J 2 bases; nucleotides not matched to a gene: 14. Per germline, CDR1 LNHDA and CDR2 SQIVND (reference sequence). Full variable domain (remainder filled in from reference TRBV19 and TRBJ2-3): DGGITQSPKYLFRKEGQNVTLSCEQNLNHDAMYWYRQDPGQGLRLIYYSQIVNDFQKGDIAEGYSVSREKKESFPLTVTSAQKNPTAFYLCASIPRAGQGYTDTQYFGPGTRLTVL.

This clonotype was seen many times. V is TRBV24-1 and J is TRBJ2-7, with D unclear. V was shortened by 3 bases and J by 0 bases, with 8 bases between the two germline ends. CDR3 length equals 14 residues. Germline loops: CDR1 KGHDR, CDR2 SFDVKD. CDR3 in amino acids: CATSDRANSYEQYF. CDR3 sequence (DNA): TGTGCCACCAGTGATAGGGCGAACTCCTACGAGCAGTACTTC.

The sample holds many counts of this clonotype. This chain links TRBV2 with TRBJ2-3; 9 nucleotides agree with TRBD2. Germline CDR1 and CDR2: SNHLY and FYNNEI. CDR3 length: 17 residues. V trimming: 5 bases; J trimming: 0 bases; junction bases outside the gene matches: 9. CDR3 loop: CASSLAGGPSSTDTQYF. CDR3 nucleotides: TGTGCCAGCAGTTTGGCGGGAGGGCCCTCGAGCACAGATACGCAGTATTTT.

In this sample, this clonotype turned up many times. The DNA of the CDR3 is TGTGCCAGCATAGGACAGAATATTAATTCACCCCTCCACTTT. Translating gives CASIGQNINSPLHF. This chain joins TRBV2 and TRBJ1-6, with D perhaps TRBD1 (6 bases). Trimming stripped 7 bases from V and 6 bases from J, with 13 bases between. The CDR3 is 14 amino acids. The germline CDR1 and CDR2 sequences are SNHLY and FYNNEI. Drawing the rest from reference TRBV2 and TRBJ1-6, the complete variable domain is EPEVTQTPSHQVTQMGQEVILRCVPISNHLYFYWYRQILGQKVEFLVSFYNNEISEKSEIFDDQFSVERPDGSNFTLKIRSTKLEDSAMYFCASIGQNINSPLHFGNGTRLTVT.

In its sample, this clonotype was seen a few times. The chain carries TRBV9 and TRBJ1-2; D possibly corresponds to TRBD1 (6 bases). V was trimmed by 2 bases and J by 6 bases, leaving 20 bases between them. The germline CDR1 and CDR2 sequences are SGDLS and YYNGEE. The CDR3 covers 16 residues. CDR3 coding DNA: TGTGCCAGCAGCGTTTTGGACAGACCTTCGAAACATGGCTACACCTTC. This gives the protein CASSVLDRPSKHGYTF.

This clonotype was seen repeatedly, ten times or more. This chain connects TRBV2 to TRBJ2-1; 11 bases are a match to TRBD2. Unmatched junction bases numbered 10, after V lost 5 bases and J lost 4 bases. The germline CDR1 and CDR2 sequences are SNHLY and FYNNEI. The CDR3 is 17 amino acids. CDR3 DNA: TGTGCCAGCAGTCAATGGAGACTAGCGGGGTTATACAATGAGCAGTTCTTC. It yields the protein CASSQWRLAGLYNEQFF.

This clonotype was recorded many times. V usage is TRBV2 and J usage is TRBJ2-1; D gene unclear. Germline loops: CDR1 SNHLY, CDR2 FYNNEI. V shed 7 bases and J shed 4 bases, with 8 bases lying between them. The CDR3 sequence is 12 residues long. The CDR3 coding sequence is TGTGCCAGCATGACGGCTTACAATGAGCAGTTCTTC. Protein sequence: CASMTAYNEQFF.

This clonotype was counted a single time. V gene TRBV19 combines with J gene TRBJ2-3, with TRBD2 matching over 8 bases. J was trimmed by 4 bases and V by 4 bases; bases with no gene match: 7. The CDR3 sequence is 15 residues long. CDR1 is LNHDA, CDR2 SQIVND, per germline (reference sequence). CDR3 coding DNA: TGTGCCAGTAGTAGGGCGGGAGGTATCGCAGATACGCAGTATTTT. Amino acids: CASSRAGGIADTQYF.

V usage is TRBV13 and J usage is TRBJ1-5, with 8 bases aligning to TRBD1. V shed 5 bases and J 1 base; nucleotides not matched to a gene: 10. The CDR3 spans 17 residues. CDR1 PRHDT and CDR2 FYEKMQ come from the germline V gene (reference sequence). CDR3 sequence reads: CASSDGQGSASNQPQHF. DNA for the CDR3: TGTGCCAGCAGCGATGGACAGGGATCAGCGAGCAATCAGCCCCAGCATTTT.

This clonotype has just one count. The chain couples TRBV4-3 to TRBJ2-3; 11 bases fit TRBD2. Trimming removed 3 bases from V and 4 bases from J; junction bases left unmatched: 6. The length of the CDR3 is 16 residues. CDR1 is LGHNA and CDR2 is YSLEER in the germline V gene. The CDR3 is CASSHQTSGKADTQYF. The CDR3 nucleotides read TGCGCCAGCAGCCACCAGACTAGCGGGAAGGCAGATACGCAGTATTTT.

This clonotype was seen more than once but under ten times. The chain employs TRBV29-1 and TRBJ1-2, with 9 bases matching TRBD1. V shed 0 bases and J 12 bases; nucleotides not matched to a gene: 11. Germline CDR1 SQVTM, CDR2 ANQGSEA. CDR3 length: 14 amino acids. Here the CDR3 reads CSVEDGDRAYINTF. The CDR3, as DNA: TGCAGCGTTGAAGATGGGGACAGGGCCTATATTAACACCTTC. The whole variable domain, remainder taken from reference TRBV29-1 and TRBJ1-2, is SAVISQKPSRDICQRGTSLTIQCQVDSQVTMMFWYRQQPGQSLTLIATANQGSEATYESGFVIDKFPISRPNLTFSTLTVSNMSPEDSSIYLCSVEDGDRAYINTFGSGTRLTVV.

This clonotype has at least ten counts. The limits of the CDR3 on the DNA are not certain, so only TCRdb's listed CDR3 is given. This chain links TRBV11-2 with TRBJ2-5. The length of the CDR3 is 14 amino acids, counting both ends. The germline V gene has CDR1 SGHAT and CDR2 FQNNGV. The CDR3 protein is CASSLQYFGETQYF.

V is TRBV20-1 and J is TRBJ2-5; TRBD2 matches 9 bases. Germline V gives CDR1 DFQATT, CDR2 SNEGSKA (reference sequence). J was trimmed by 5 bases and V by 1 base; bases with no gene match: 17. This CDR3 spans 18 amino acids. CDR3 protein: CSARVREGLLKVTETQYF. CDR3 DNA sequence: TGCAGTGCTAGAGTGCGGGAGGGCCTCCTCAAAGTTACCGAGACCCAGTACTTC.